These 24 T cell receptor beta chains originate from one sample sequenced in a study of T-cell memory formation after mild COVID-19. From the 5' RACE reads, TCRdb called clonotypes with MiXCR, one entry per CDR3 protein. This sample has around 180,000 distinct CDR3 sequences, with roughly 17% found just once. The sequenced material came from PBMCs or a T cell subset sorted from them (not recorded which). Every receptor here comes from an adult woman who had mild COVID-19 (a few samples of this study predate the infection). Cell type and time point are not known.

This clonotype was seen a few times. The chain carries TRBV5-1 and TRBJ2-7; TRBD1 aligns across 8 bases. The germline CDR1 and CDR2 sequences are SGHRS and YFSETQ. V lost 2 bases to trimming and J lost 7 bases; unmatched junction nucleotides: 8. This CDR3 is built from 14 residues. The CDR3 reads CASSFPQGAREQYF. CDR3 sequence (DNA): TGCGCCAGCAGCTTCCCGCAGGGGGCGCGGGAGCAGTACTTC.

This clonotype was seen just once. Here the CDR3 DNA reads TGTGCAAGTCGCCCCCCGGGAATACAAGGGTTAGTGGCCAACGTCCTGACTTTC. Its protein product is CASRPPGIQGLVANVLTF. The rearrangement links TRBV12-2 to TRBJ2-6; TRBD2, the table's D call, lacks a check against the DNA. TRBV12-2 is marked as a pseudogene. This CDR3 is built from 18 residues.

The CDR3 protein is CASSYSTPGAFF. The CDR3 DNA reads TGTGCCAGCAGTTACTCTACCCCGGGGGCTTTCTTT. The rearrangement uses TRBV6-2 or TRBV6-3 and TRBJ1-1; D ambiguous. Germline V gene sequence: CDR1 MNHEY, CDR2 SVGEGT. The CDR3 loop spans 12 amino acids. Trimming removed 0 bases from V and 11 bases from J, with 10 bases in between.

The chain is built from TRBV5-1 and TRBJ2-7, with TRBD1 identical over 10 bases. The germline V gene encodes CDR1 SGHRS and CDR2 YFSETQ. J was trimmed by 6 bases and V by 3 bases; bases with no gene match: 12. CDR3 length: 16 residues. CDR3 protein: CASSSTTGTGDREQYF. CDR3 DNA sequence: TGCGCCAGCAGCTCAACAACCGGGACAGGGGATCGCGAGCAGTACTTC.

This clonotype was seen ten or more times. This chain uses TRBV7-2 with TRBJ2-2; the D gene is possibly TRBD1 (7 bases). This CDR3 has 16 residues. CDR1 and CDR2 from the germline V gene are SGHTA and FQGNSA. V was pared by 4 bases and J by 1 base, with 13 bases between. DNA of the CDR3: TGTGCCAGCAGCTGGAGGGGACAGAGGAACACCGGGGAGCTGTTTTTT. Encoded protein: CASSWRGQRNTGELFF.

This clonotype was seen a few times. The V call is TRBV6-5, the J call TRBJ2-1, with D unclear. Germline CDR1 MNHEY, CDR2 SVGAGI. The CDR3 runs to 13 residues. V shed 2 bases and J shed 5 bases, with 7 bases lying between them. The CDR3: CASSYAIHNEQFF. The DNA for the CDR3 is TGTGCCAGCAGTTACGCAATCCACAATGAGCAGTTCTTC.

The chain has TRBV9 and TRBJ2-1, with 8 bases fitting TRBD2. Germline-derived CDR1 and CDR2 are SGDLS and YYNGEE. V lost 0 bases and J lost 7; bases outside the gene matches: 0. CDR3 length: 13 amino acids. This CDR3 reads CASSVASGNEQFF. CDR3 bases: TGTGCCAGCAGCGTAGCTAGCGGGAATGAGCAGTTCTTC.

This clonotype appeared a few times. The chain employs TRBV29-1 and TRBJ1-5; a possible D gene is TRBD1 (6 bases). V gave up 4 bases and J gave up 7 bases, with 17 bases separating them. Germline-derived CDR1 and CDR2 are SQVTM and ANQGSEA. This CDR3 comprises 14 residues. DNA of the CDR3: TGCAGCGTTGGACCAGGGGAGGGAGGGCAGCCCCAGCATTTT. Amino acids: CSVGPGEGGQPQHF.

The V call is TRBV5-1, the J call TRBJ2-3; 12 bases match TRBD2. The CDR3 has 18 amino acids. V shed 0 bases, J shed 0 bases, and the junction held 5 bases outside the gene matches. Germline CDR1 SGHRS, CDR2 YFSETQ. CDR3 nucleotide sequence: TGCGCCAGCAGCTTGGGGACCGGGACTAGCGGGAGCACAGATACGCAGTATTTT. The encoded protein is CASSLGTGTSGSTDTQYF.

The table lists this clonotype with a few counts. One end of the junction is discordant with germline, which a read error may explain. V usage is TRBV18 and J usage is TRBJ2-7; tentative D call: TRBD1 (5 bases). This CDR3 contains 13 residues. Looked up from germline, CDR1 is KGHSH and CDR2 is LQKENI. The CDR3 loop is CASSPAPGYEQYF. The DNA of the CDR3 is TGTGCCAGCTCACCCGCCCCAGGGTACGAACAGTACTTC.

The chain uses TRBV2 and TRBJ2-5; 15 positions match TRBD2. V lost 6 bases to trimming and J lost 5 bases; unmatched junction nucleotides: 13. Germline CDR1 reads SNHLY; CDR2 reads FYNNEI. The CDR3 has 18 residues. The CDR3 protein is CASSSGTSGGPLLETQYF. CDR3 DNA sequence: TGTGCCAGCAGCTCCGGGACTAGCGGGGGGCCTCTCCTGGAGACCCAGTACTTC.

The V and J genes are TRBV10-3 and TRBJ2-7; TRBD1 agrees at 9 bases. This CDR3 contains 15 residues. CDR1 and CDR2 from the germline V gene are ENHRY and SYGVKD. The V and J ends lost 9 bases and 2 bases, in that order; junction bases with no gene match: 11. CDR3 sequence: CAIRGQGPRPYEQYF. The CDR3 DNA reads TGTGCCATTAGGGGACAGGGCCCTCGTCCCTACGAGCAGTACTTC.

This clonotype was seen only a few times. V gene TRBV29-1 combines with J gene TRBJ1-1; D is undetermined. The CDR3 contains 10 residues. CDR1 and CDR2 from the germline V gene are SQVTM and ANQGSEA. V was trimmed by 7 bases and J by 2 bases, leaving 5 bases between them. This chain's CDR3 is CSGRNTEAFF. Written as DNA, the CDR3 is TGCAGCGGGAGAAACACTGAAGCTTTCTTT.

The chain joins TRBV27 to TRBJ1-6; 7 nucleotides agree with TRBD1. This CDR3 is built from 19 residues. CDR1 and CDR2 (germline): MNHEY, SMNVEV (reference sequence). The junction had 14 bases not matched to a gene; V was cut back by 0 bases and J by 6 bases. The CDR3 nucleotides are TGTGCCAGCAGTTTATCCCCCCTCGGGACAGCAAATCTTAATTCACCCCTCCACTTT. This codes for CASSLSPLGTANLNSPLHF.

This sequence joins TRBV27 and TRBJ2-7, with 8 bases fitting TRBD1. The junction had 21 bases not matched to a gene; V was cut back by 5 bases and J by 6 bases. Germline CDR1 and CDR2: MNHEY and SMNVEV (reference sequence). The CDR3 is 18 residues long. Here the CDR3 reads CASSPTMLDREHAGEQYF. In DNA form, the CDR3 reads TGTGCCAGCAGTCCCACTATGTTGGACAGGGAGCATGCGGGCGAGCAGTACTTC.

The chain uses TRBV29-1 and TRBJ2-1; 8 nucleotides align to TRBD2. Germline V gene data show CDR1 as SQVTM and CDR2 as ANQGSEA. This CDR3 contains 15 residues. The V gene end was trimmed by 4 bases and the J gene end by 7 bases; junction bases not matched to a gene: 12. The CDR3 is CSVAYTSGIPNEQFF. CDR3 sequence (DNA): TGCAGCGTTGCCTACACTAGCGGCATTCCTAATGAGCAGTTCTTC.

In its sample, this clonotype was seen a few times. V is TRBV14 and J is TRBJ2-7; D gene ambiguous. CDR1 and CDR2 (germline): SGHDN, FVKESK. Trimming cost V 3 bases and J 2 bases, with 14 bases left between them. The CDR3 contains 15 residues. CDR3 protein: CASSHRYQRAYEQYF. As DNA, the CDR3 is TGTGCCAGCAGCCATCGTTATCAAAGGGCCTACGAGCAGTACTTC.

In this sample, this clonotype turned up many times. The CDR3 coding sequence is TGCGCCAGCCACCGAGACGCCGGGACTAGCGGGAGGGGAAGGCAGTTCTTC. Amino acid sequence: CASHRDAGTSGRGRQFF. The gene calls are TRBV5-1 and TRBJ2-1, with 16 nucleotides matching TRBD2. V lost 7 bases, J lost 12 bases, and 16 bases stayed unmatched. Looked up from germline, CDR1 is SGHRS and CDR2 is YFSETQ. The length of the CDR3 is 17 residues.

This clonotype was detected a few times. The chain recombines TRBV12-3 or TRBV12-4 with TRBJ1-6, with 8 nucleotides matching TRBD1. After removal of 6 bases from V and 8 bases from J, the junction contained 6 bases not matched to a gene. The CDR3 is 14 amino acids. Written as DNA, the CDR3 is TGTGCCAGCAGCCACGGACAGGGTTATTCACCCCTCCACTTT. This sequence encodes CASSHGQGYSPLHF.

This sequence joins TRBV15 and TRBJ2-7; 7 nucleotides align to TRBD1. Germline V CDR1 and CDR2: LNHNV, YYDKDF (reference sequence). The CDR3 has 13 amino acids. With 8 bases clipped from V and 2 bases from J, the junction kept 6 bases outside the gene matches. This chain's CDR3 is CATGLDRTYEQYF. CDR3 in DNA: TGTGCCACCGGATTGGACAGGACCTACGAGCAGTACTTC.

The table lists this clonotype with a few counts. The chain uses TRBV20-1 and TRBJ1-5, with 8 bases identical to TRBD1. CDR3 length: 18 residues. The V and J ends lost 3 bases and 0 bases, in that order; junction bases with no gene match: 13. Germline V CDR1 and CDR2: DFQATT, SNEGSKA (reference sequence). The CDR3 region is CSASDRGSGAVSNQPQHF. The CDR3 DNA sequence: TGCAGTGCTAGCGACAGGGGAAGTGGGGCCGTTAGCAATCAGCCCCAGCATTTT.

This clonotype was picked up a small number of times. V usage is TRBV5-6 and J usage is TRBJ1-2, with a weak D call TRBD1 (5 bases). This CDR3 is built from 14 residues. Between the trimmed V and J ends, which lost 2 bases and 8 bases, there was a span of 16 bases. Germline CDR1 reads SGHDT; CDR2 reads YYEEEE. The CDR3, as DNA: TGTGCCAGCAGCTTTCAGGGCAGCGCCGGGGGCTACACCTTC. Translation: CASSFQGSAGGYTF. Filled out from reference TRBV5-6 and TRBJ1-2, the complete variable domain reads DAGVTQSPTHLIKTRGQQVTLRCSPKSGHDTVSWYQQALGQGPQFIFQYYEEEERQRGNFPDRFSGHQFPNYSSELNVNALLLGDSALYLCASSFQGSAGGYTFGSGTRLTVV.

The chain combines TRBV20-1 with TRBJ1-5; 7 nucleotides match TRBD1. The CDR3 totals 14 residues. The V gene end was trimmed by 4 bases and the J gene end by 3 bases; junction bases not matched to a gene: 6. Germline V CDR1 and CDR2: DFQATT, SNEGSKA (reference sequence). The CDR3 DNA sequence: TGCAGTGCTATCGAGGGGGCGAACAATCAGCCCCAGCATTTT. Translated, it gives CSAIEGANNQPQHF.

This clonotype has only a few counts. V gene TRBV7-2 combines with J gene TRBJ2-6; perhaps TRBD1 as D (6 bases). Germline assignment: CDR1 SGHTA and CDR2 FQGNSA. The CDR3 is made up of 16 amino acids. The germline V and J ends were trimmed by 3 bases and 2 bases, with 11 bases remaining between them. As DNA, the CDR3 is TGTGCCAGCAGCTTGGCAGGGGTGACTGGGGCCAACGTCCTGACTTTC. Translated, it gives CASSLAGVTGANVLTF. Drawing the rest from reference TRBV7-2 and TRBJ2-6, the complete variable domain is GAGVSQSPSNKVTEKGKDVELRCDPISGHTALYWYRQSLGQGLEFLIYFQGNSAPDKSGLPSDRFSAERTGGSVSTLTIQRTQQEDSAVYLCASSLAGVTGANVLTFGAGSRLTVL.